This paragraph covers one T cell receptor beta chain sequence. The sample belongs to a study of OX40 agonist ivuxolimab in advanced cancers. V was pared by 5 bases and J by 0 bases, with 9 bases of the junction left unmatched. The CDR3 length is 16 residues. Germline V gene data show CDR1 as SGHRS and CDR2 as YFSETQ. Using immunoSEQ multiplex PCR, the repertoire was profiled, and TCRdb retains in-frame clones only, with some absent. The profile covers around 14,000 clones, with 70% to 75% appearing a single time and roughly 36% taken by the ten largest. The chain has TRBV5-1 and TRBJ1-1, with 8 nucleotides matching TRBD1. The sequence was obtained from an adult with an advanced solid tumor such as melanoma, head and neck, liver or kidney cancer. This material consisted of CD4+ or CD8+ T cells sorted from blood, taken in a trial of the OX40 agonist ivuxolimab. CDR3 loop: CASREDRVSMNTEAFF. Here the CDR3 DNA reads TGCGCCAGCAGAGAGGACAGGGTGAGCATGAACACTGAAGCTTTCTTT.